The rows below give T cell receptor beta chains drawn from one sample of a study of response to subunit inactivated influenza vaccine. TCRdb used MiXCR to reprocess the RT-PCR reads, holding one entry per CDR3 protein. The sample records roughly 520,000 distinct CDR3 sequences, 25% being singletons. The sample here was CD4+ T cells sorted from PBMCs, taken around 5 days after vaccination. The source is a man aged 45-60 years who received an inactivated influenza vaccine. Each CDR3 is given with its conserved first and last residue. Each record gives: V gene, clone size, D gene, J gene, CDR3 DNA, CDR3 protein. The D gene is left open where the match is weak. Only part of the rows carry a size: once, few, many, or a class if the clone is expanded.

>TRBV7-9|many|.|TRBJ2-7
TGTGCTAGCAGCGGCTCCTACGAGCAGTACTTC
CASSGSYEQYF
>TRBV28|few|.|TRBJ2-5
TGTGCCAGCAGTCCTCCCCCCGGGACGAAAGAGACCCAGTACTTC
CASSPPPGTKETQYF
>TRBV6-6|few|.|TRBJ1-3
TGTGCCAGCAGTTTAGCGACAAACACCATATATTTT
CASSLATNTIYF
>TRBV5-5|.|.|TRBJ2-7
TGTGCCAGCATGAGGGGGAACTGGGACACCTACGAGCAGTACTTC
CASMRGNWDTYEQYF
>TRBV11-2|few|.|TRBJ2-1
TGTGCCAGCAGCTTAGAGAACGGCCGAGGTGAGGAGCAGTTCTTC
CASSLENGRGEEQFF
>TRBV9|.|.|TRBJ2-3
TGTGCCAGCAGCGTCGAGGCAGGGTCAGATACGCAGTATTTT
CASSVEAGSDTQYF
>TRBV12-3/TRBV12-4|.|.|TRBJ2-3
TGTGCCAGCAGTTTCGGCTCTGCTAGCACAGATACGCAGTATTTT
CASSFGSASTDTQYF
>TRBV9|.|.|TRBJ2-3
TGTGCCAGCAGCGTAGGGAGGTGGGGTGACGCAGATACGCAGTATTTT
CASSVGRWGDADTQYF
>TRBV20-1|few|.|TRBJ2-3
TGCAGTGTCATGACTAGCACAGATACGCAGTATTTT
CSVMTSTDTQYF
>TRBV20-1|few|.|TRBJ2-7
TGCAGTGCCTATGGCACCTACGAGCAGTACTTC
CSAYGTYEQYF
>TRBV6-1|.|.|TRBJ1-1
TGTGCCAGCAGTCTCTATCCTCAGGGGTCCACTGAAGCTTTCTTT
CASSLYPQGSTEAFF
>TRBV27|.|TRBD1|TRBJ2-7
TGTGCCAGCAGTTCACCGACAGGGAAAGTCTACGAGCAGTACTTC
CASSSPTGKVYEQYF
>TRBV5-1|few|TRBD2|TRBJ2-1
TGCGCCAGCAGCTTGGTTACTAGCGGGGGGCTCGGGAATGAGCAGTTCTTC
CASSLVTSGGLGNEQFF
>TRBV25-1|once|TRBD1|TRBJ1-1
TGTGCCAGCAGGCAGACAGGGGAGAACACTGAAGCTTTCTTT
CASRQTGENTEAFF
>TRBV7-3|.|.|TRBJ2-7
TGTGCCAGCAGCTCTAAAACGGGTGGCGAGCAGTACTTC
CASSSKTGGEQYF
>TRBV7-2|once|.|TRBJ2-7
TGTGCCAGCAGCTTTCGGGGAGACAGAGCGGGGCAGTACTTC
CASSFRGDRAGQYF
>TRBV3-1|.|.|TRBJ2-1
TGTGCCAGCAGCCAAGGACAGCCCTCCGGGATGGATGAGCAGTTCTTC
CASSQGQPSGMDEQFF
>TRBV20-1|.|TRBD1|TRBJ1-1
TGCAGTACAGGGGTGGTAGCTTTCTTT
CSTGVVAFF
>TRBV4-1|few|TRBD1|TRBJ2-1
TGCGCCAGCAGACGAGGACAGGGTTTTACGTACAATGAGCAGTTCTTC
CASRRGQGFTYNEQFF
>TRBV12-3/TRBV12-4|.|.|TRBJ2-1
TGTGCCAGCAGTTTACCGAGGGGGGAGGCCTACAATGAGCAGTTCTTC
CASSLPRGEAYNEQFF
>TRBV28|.|TRBD1|TRBJ2-7
TGTGCCAGCAGTTCCCGACCGGGGACAGGTGATCTCTACGAGCAGTACTTC
CASSSRPGTGDLYEQYF
>TRBV12-3/TRBV12-4|.|.|TRBJ1-4
TGTGCCAGCGGCCGGGCAGTCGAAAAACTGTTTTTT
CASGRAVEKLFF
>TRBV12-3/TRBV12-4|few|.|TRBJ2-1
TGTGCCAGCAGTTTGGACGGGCGAGGGCATGAGCAGTTCTTC
CASSLDGRGHEQFF
>TRBV7-2|few|.|TRBJ2-7
TGTGCCAGCAGCTTTGGGCCAGAGAGCTCCTACGAGCAGTACTTC
CASSFGPESSYEQYF